The clone carrying this T cell receptor beta chain occurred a few times. These data are taken from a study of identical twins. The V and J ends lost 1 base and 3 bases respectively, with 10 bases between them. The CDR3 has 14 residues. CDR1 SGHVS and CDR2 FQNEAQ come from the germline V gene. The authors used template switching to add a universal primer site and gave cDNA unique molecular identifiers. TCRdb reanalysed the 5' RACE reads using MiXCR and keeps one entry per CDR3 protein. The table shows some 790,000 distinct CDR3 sequences, with roughly 18% occurring only once. Separately, the same data were catalogued under a study of T cells expressing NK-cell markers. This second study notes: Once again these clonotypes came out on top in the CD3+CD56-NKG2C+ fraction of a handful of donors.

The chain combines TRBV7-8 with TRBJ2-7; D uncertain. This TCR was recovered from a woman in her late teens or twenties in good health. Sequenced: PBMCs. The CDR3 bases are TGTGCCAGCAGCTTAGGTCCGGACGGCTACGAGCAGTACTTC. This codes for CASSLGPDGYEQYF. Complete variable domain (other parts from reference TRBV7-8 and TRBJ2-7): GAGVSQSPRYKVAKRGQDVALRCDPISGHVSLFWYQQALGQGPEFLTYFQNEAQLDKSGLPSDRFFAERPEGSVSTLKIQRTQQEDSAVYLCASSLGPDGYEQYFGPGTRLTVT.